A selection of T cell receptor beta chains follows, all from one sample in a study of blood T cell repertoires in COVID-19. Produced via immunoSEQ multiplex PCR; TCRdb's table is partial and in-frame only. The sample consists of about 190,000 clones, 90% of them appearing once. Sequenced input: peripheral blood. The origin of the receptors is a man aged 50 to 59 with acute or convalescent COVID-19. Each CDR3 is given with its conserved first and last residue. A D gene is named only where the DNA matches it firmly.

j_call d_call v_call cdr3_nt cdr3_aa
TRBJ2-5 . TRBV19 TGTGCCAGTAGTCCCCGGGGGAGAGAGACCCAGTACTTC CASSPRGRETQYF
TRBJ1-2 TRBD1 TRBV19 TGTGCCAGTAGTATAGAACTCGGGACAGGGGTCGACTATGGCTACACCTTC CASSIELGTGVDYGYTF
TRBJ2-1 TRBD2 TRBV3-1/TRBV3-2 TGTGCCAGCAGCCTAAGATTAACCCGGGAGGTCGACAATGAGCAGTTCTTC CASSLRLTREVDNEQFF
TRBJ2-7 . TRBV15 TGTGCCACCAGCAGCGGCCAGGGGAATTACGAGCAGTACTTC CATSSGQGNYEQYF
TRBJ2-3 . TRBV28 TGTGCCTCCGGAGGGGCCGGAGATACGCAGTATTTT CASGGAGDTQYF
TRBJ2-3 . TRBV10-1 TGCGCCAGCAGTGACAGTGTGGTAATCGATACGCAGTATTTT CASSDSVVIDTQYF
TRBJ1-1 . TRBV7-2 TGTGCCAGCAGCTCGAGAACAGGGAACGCTGAAGCTTTCTTT CASSSRTGNAEAFF
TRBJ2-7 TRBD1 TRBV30 TGTGCCTGGAGCGAACAGGGGGCTGGGGAGCAGTACTTC CAWSEQGAGEQYF
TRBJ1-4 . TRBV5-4 TGTGCCAGCAGCTCTGCCTACGATGAAAAACTGTTTTTT CASSSAYDEKLFF
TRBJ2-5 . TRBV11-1 TGTGCCAGCGGTAGCGGACGCAAGTCCGAGACCCAGTACTTC CASGSGRKSETQYF
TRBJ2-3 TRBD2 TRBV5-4 TGTGCCAGCAGCTTGGTGTTCGTGGGGGGGAGCACAGATACGCAGTATTTT CASSLVFVGGSTDTQYF